These 25 T cell receptor beta chains came from one sample sequenced in a study of blood T cell repertoires in COVID-19. TCRdb's copy holds only in-frame clones and misses some; the assay was immunoSEQ multiplex PCR. The data contain some 190,000 clones, 70% to 85% of them seen just once; the ten biggest clones take up roughly 7.6%. Sequenced: peripheral blood. The receptor set was obtained from a woman aged 80 or older with COVID-19, enrolled during active disease.

This chain links TRBV11-2 with TRBJ1-1; D possibly corresponds to TRBD1 (5 bases). The CDR3 totals 12 residues. CDR1 is SGHAT and CDR2 is FQNNGV in the germline V gene. V was trimmed by 6 bases and J by 5 bases, leaving 10 bases between them. This chain's CDR3 is CASRGGWTEAFF. The CDR3 DNA reads TGTGCCAGCAGGGGGGGTTGGACTGAAGCTTTCTTT.

V and J are TRBV12-5 and TRBJ2-1; D might be TRBD2 (5 bases). Looked up from germline, CDR1 is LGHNT and CDR2 is FRNRAP. Trimming left V 5 bases short and J 9 bases short, with 14 bases between. The CDR3 spans 13 residues. This chain's CDR3 is CASGPAGMSEQFF. The CDR3 nucleotides are TGTGCTAGTGGTCCGGCCGGGATGAGTGAGCAGTTCTTC.

The chain is built from TRBV11-2 and TRBJ2-2; TRBD2 aligns across 7 bases. Germline V lookup: CDR1 SGHAT, CDR2 FQNNGV. The CDR3 contains 15 residues. J was trimmed by 6 bases and V by 5 bases; bases with no gene match: 9. CDR3 sequence reads: CASSLTAGAAGELFF. In DNA, the CDR3 is TGTGCCAGCAGCCTGACGGCGGGAGCCGCCGGGGAGCTGTTTTTT.

The rearrangement joins TRBV6-5 to TRBJ2-7; 10 bases align to TRBD2. Trimming at V came to 8 bases and at J to 2 bases, leaving 9 bases not matched to a gene. The CDR3 extends over 15 amino acids. Germline CDR1 is MNHEY and CDR2 is SVGAGI. The CDR3 nucleotides are TGTGCCAGCTCAAAGAGCGGGAGGGCCGCCTACGAGCAGTACTTC. Encoded protein: CASSKSGRAAYEQYF.

The J gene is TRBJ1-1, the V gene TRBV15; 7 bases match TRBD1. V shed 0 bases, J shed 4 bases, and the junction held 5 bases outside the gene matches. The CDR3 has 15 amino acids. Germline CDR1 reads LNHNV; CDR2 reads YYDKDF (reference sequence). The CDR3 DNA reads TGTGCCACCAGCAGAGATCCAGACAGGGTCACTGAAGCTTTCTTT. Protein product: CATSRDPDRVTEAFF.

This clone was seen once. The chain couples TRBV18 to TRBJ1-2; unclear D gene. CDR1 is KGHSH, CDR2 LQKENI, per germline. The V gene lost 2 bases and the J gene lost 8 bases, with 15 bases spanning the gap. The CDR3 extends over 14 amino acids. The CDR3 sequence is CASSPAGSRGGYTF. DNA for the CDR3: TGTGCCAGCTCACCAGCCGGGTCTAGAGGGGGCTACACCTTC.

In DNA, the CDR3 is TGTGCCAGTTGGGACCAGGGGAGGGGCGAAAAACTGTTTTTT. This translates into CASWDQGRGEKLFF. The V call is TRBV19, the J call TRBJ1-4, with D possibly matching TRBD1 (6 bases). Trimming took off 8 bases at V and 8 bases at J, with 18 bases between the two ends. CDR1 and CDR2 from the germline V gene are LNHDA and SQIVND (reference sequence). The CDR3 is 14 amino acids.

This clone came up once. The chain employs TRBV5-1 and TRBJ1-4, with D uncertain. The CDR3 covers 16 residues. The germline V gene encodes CDR1 SGHRS and CDR2 YFSETQ. The V end was cut by 4 bases, the J end by 0 bases, with 13 bases between. CDR3 loop: CASSPQIGATNEKLFF. The CDR3 nucleotides read TGCGCCAGCAGCCCGCAAATCGGGGCAACTAATGAAAAACTGTTTTTT.

Remarks on this clone: A junction boundary mismatches the germline segment, possibly from a read error. The chain joins TRBV7-7 to TRBJ2-7; 7 positions match TRBD2. The CDR3 contains 12 residues. Per germline, CDR1 SSHAT and CDR2 FNYEAQ (reference sequence). CDR3 sequence reads: CASSPGGYEQYF. CDR3 nucleotides: TGTGCTAGCAGCCCCGGGGGGTACGAGCAGTACTTC.

CDR3 protein: CASSLGLAGARINTDTQYF. DNA for the CDR3: TGTGCCAGCAGCCTCGGACTAGCGGGGGCCCGAATTAACACAGATACGCAGTATTTT. V and J are TRBV7-2 and TRBJ2-3; 13 bases match TRBD2. Looked up from germline, CDR1 is SGHTA and CDR2 is FQGNSA. This CDR3 is built from 19 residues. V lost 5 bases and J lost 2; bases outside the gene matches: 13.

V is TRBV6-5 and J is TRBJ2-1, with TRBD2 matching over 10 bases. Germline V gene lookup returns CDR1 MNHEY and CDR2 SVGAGI. CDR3 length: 15 residues. Trimming removed 5 bases from V and 6 bases from J; junction bases left unmatched: 7. The CDR3 coding sequence is TGTGCCAGCAGTAAGCGGGAGGGCCCTCGCAATGAGCAGTTCTTC. It codes for CASSKREGPRNEQFF.

The chain joins TRBV15 to TRBJ2-1; D possibly corresponds to TRBD1 (6 bases). V was cut by 4 bases and J by 9 bases, with 13 bases left in between. Germline lookup yields CDR1 LNHNV and CDR2 YYDKDF (reference sequence). The CDR3 extends over 13 amino acids. CDR3 coding DNA: TGTGCCACCAGCATAAGACAGGCCAGTGAGCAGTTCTTC. Amino acid sequence: CATSIRQASEQFF.

The rearrangement uses TRBV27 and TRBJ2-7; 12 bases are a match to TRBD2. This CDR3 region has 15 residues. Germline V gives CDR1 MNHEY, CDR2 SMNVEV (reference sequence). V shed 4 bases, J shed 6 bases, and the junction held 7 bases outside the gene matches. The CDR3 DNA reads as TGTGCCAGCAGTTCCCGGACTAGCGGGGTGTTCGAGCAGTACTTC. It specifies CASSSRTSGVFEQYF.

V is TRBV5-4 and J is TRBJ2-5, with 10 bases that match TRBD1. The V gene's germline CDR1 is SGHNT and CDR2 YYREEE (reference sequence). Losses at the gene ends were 4 bases for V and 1 base for J; bases not matched to a gene: 7. This CDR3 contains 16 residues. CDR3 DNA sequence: TGTGCCAGCAGCCCCCGGACAGGGGGGAGCCAAGAGACCCAGTACTTC. Translation: CASSPRTGGSQETQYF.

This clone was seen many times. This chain connects TRBV28 to TRBJ2-7; 7 bases align to TRBD1. With V trimmed by 4 bases and J by 2 bases, 5 bases remained unmatched. Per the germline V gene, CDR1 is MDHEN and CDR2 is SYDVKM. The CDR3 contains 14 residues. CDR3: CASSSTTGTYEQYF. The DNA for the CDR3 is TGTGCCAGCAGTTCCACGACAGGGACCTACGAGCAGTACTTC.

This clone was seen just once. J is TRBJ2-2 and V is TRBV19; a possible D gene is TRBD2 (5 bases). V gave up 7 bases and J gave up 1 base, with 7 bases separating them. CDR1 is LNHDA, CDR2 SQIVND, per germline (reference sequence). The CDR3 contains 13 residues. CDR3 sequence: CASNEGNTGELFF. The DNA for the CDR3 is TGTGCCAGTAACGAGGGGAACACCGGGGAGCTGTTTTTT.

The chain couples TRBV5-1 to TRBJ1-1; D unclear. The V gene lost 2 bases and the J gene lost 4 bases, with 12 bases spanning the gap. Germline CDR1 reads SGHRS; CDR2 reads YFSETQ. This CDR3 spans 14 amino acids. The CDR3 nucleotides are TGCGCCAGCAGCTTCCACGAGTCGGGCACTGAAGCTTTCTTT. Translated, it gives CASSFHESGTEAFF.

This chain links TRBV5-1 with TRBJ2-5, with 11 bases matching TRBD2. Germline lookup yields CDR1 SGHRS and CDR2 YFSETQ. Losses at the gene ends were 2 bases for V and 0 bases for J; bases not matched to a gene: 6. The CDR3 has 17 residues. CDR3 bases: TGCGCCAGCAGCTTCCTGGGGACTAGCGGATACCAAGAGACCCAGTACTTC. Its protein product is CASSFLGTSGYQETQYF.

The chain has TRBV18 and TRBJ2-1; 9 nucleotides line up with TRBD1. This CDR3 has 16 residues. The trim removed 0 bases at V and 2 bases at J, leaving 2 bases unmatched. CDR1 and CDR2 (germline): KGHSH, LQKENI. This CDR3 is CASSPPGQGPYNEQFF. CDR3 coding DNA: TGTGCCAGCTCACCACCCGGACAGGGGCCCTACAATGAGCAGTTCTTC.

About this clone itself: Other DNA sequences of this sample code for an identical CDR3. The V call is TRBV5-1, the J call TRBJ2-7; D possibly corresponds to TRBD1 (6 bases). CDR1 SGHRS and CDR2 YFSETQ come from the germline V gene. This CDR3 has 14 residues. Trimming shortened V by 1 base and J by 3 bases, and 11 bases separated the two germline ends. CDR3 residues: CASSLTGQSYEQYF. The CDR3 DNA reads as TGCGCCAGCAGCTTGACCGGACAGAGCTACGAGCAGTACTTC.

CDR3 loop: CASSPGSGRVTYEQYF. DNA for the CDR3: TGCGCCAGCAGCCCAGGCAGCGGGCGGGTCACCTACGAGCAGTACTTC. The chain links TRBV4-1 to TRBJ2-7, with D tentatively TRBD2 (6 bases). The CDR3 consists of 16 residues. The germline V gene has CDR1 MGHRA and CDR2 YSYEKL. V was clipped by 4 bases and J by 2 bases, with 18 bases between them.

This clone appeared a few times. The chain recombines TRBV5-1 with TRBJ1-4; D is uncertain. V lost 0 bases and J lost 5, with 8 bases in between. Germline-derived CDR1 and CDR2 are SGHRS and YFSETQ. This CDR3 region has 14 residues. CDR3 sequence reads: CASSLGSGNEKLFF. As DNA, the CDR3 is TGCGCCAGCAGCTTGGGTTCCGGGAATGAAAAACTGTTTTTT.

This chain links TRBV6-5 with TRBJ1-3; tentatively, D is TRBD1 (5 bases). CDR3 length: 15 residues. Germline-derived CDR1 and CDR2 are MNHEY and SVGAGI. The V end was cut by 5 bases, the J end by 0 bases, with 11 bases between. The CDR3 DNA reads as TGTGCCAGCAGTAGCGGGGACTCCTCTGGAAACACCATATATTTT. Encoded protein: CASSSGDSSGNTIYF.

The table lists this clone with a few counts. This sequence joins TRBV5-1 and TRBJ1-5; D is undetermined. The germline V gene has CDR1 SGHRS and CDR2 YFSETQ. With 5 bases removed from V and 1 base from J, the gap between germline ends came to 13 bases. The length of the CDR3 is 15 residues. This chain's CDR3 is CASRPLADSNQPQHF. The CDR3 DNA follows: TGCGCCAGCAGACCCCTAGCGGACAGCAATCAGCCCCAGCATTTT.

The chain links TRBV25-1 to TRBJ2-1, with D maybe TRBD2 (6 bases). The CDR3 runs 15 residues. The V gene lost 5 bases and the J gene lost 0 bases, with 11 bases spanning the gap. In germline, CDR1 is MGHDK, CDR2 SYGVNS. The CDR3 reads CASSIGGISYNEQFF. CDR3 sequence (DNA): TGTGCCAGCAGTATCGGCGGGATCTCCTACAATGAGCAGTTCTTC.